This T cell receptor beta chain stems from a study of T cell changes during pregnancy in multiple sclerosis. Sequenced by immunoSEQ multiplex PCR; TCRdb stores in-frame clones only, minus some. The sample has about 46,000 clones, more than 90% seen once. This CDR3 region has 14 residues. Germline assignment: CDR1 MGHRA and CDR2 YSYEKL. Trimming left V 0 bases short and J 0 bases short, with 3 bases between. For this clone: Other DNA sequences in this sample translate to the same CDR3.

Sample: CD8+ T cells from peripheral blood mononuclear cells, taken after pregnancy. This chain connects TRBV4-1 to TRBJ1-5; D gene uncertain. The clonotype originates from a female donor with multiple sclerosis, enrolled in a pregnancy study. This CDR3 is CASSQDNSNQPQHF. DNA for the CDR3: TGCGCCAGCAGCCAAGATAATAGCAATCAGCCCCAGCATTTT.